A selection of T cell receptor beta chains follows, all from one sample in a study of tumor-infiltrating lymphocytes in primary liver carcinoma. One entry per CDR3 protein, called by TCRdb with MiXCR from the multiplex PCR reads. The profile shows roughly 190,000 distinct CDR3 sequences, around four fifths of them singletons. Material for sequencing was tumor tissue from primary liver carcinoma. These receptors came from a man aged 35 to 55 with primary liver carcinoma and hepatitis B virus infection. Each CDR3 is given with its conserved first and last residue. A D gene is named only where the DNA matches it firmly. Clone size is stated in some rows and not others, as once, few, many or a class when expanded.

V gene,D gene,J gene,clone size,CDR3 DNA,CDR3 protein
TRBV5-5,NA,TRBJ2-3,once,TGTGCCAGCAGCTTGACCCGGGAGCACCCAGATACGCAGTATTTT,CASSLTREHPDTQYF
TRBV4-3,TRBD1,TRBJ2-2,NA,TGCGCCAGCAGCCTAGGGGGCGCGAGGACCGGGGAGCTGTTTTTT,CASSLGGARTGELFF
TRBV12-3/TRBV12-4,NA,TRBJ1-1,NA,TGTGCCAGCAGAAGACGTCGGGGACCGGCTGAAGCTTTCTTT,CASRRRRGPAEAFF
TRBV19,TRBD1,TRBJ2-1,NA,TGTGCCAGTACCAACGACCGGACAGGGGGAAATGAGCAGTTCTTT,CASTNDRTGGNEQFF
TRBV30,NA,TRBJ1-2,NA,TGTGCCTGGAGTGTCGAGTTTGATTATGACTACACCTTC,CAWSVEFDYDYTF
TRBV7-9,NA,TRBJ2-2,NA,TGTGCCAGCAGCTTAGGACTAACTGGCACCGGGGAGCTGTTTTTT,CASSLGLTGTGELFF
TRBV7-9,NA,TRBJ1-1,NA,TGTGCCAGCAGCTGGGATAATACTGAAGATTTCTTT,CASSWDNTEDFF
TRBV10-3,NA,TRBJ2-3,NA,TGTGCCATCAGTGAGTCCTGGACGGGGGGCTCAGATATGCAGTATTTT,CAISESWTGGSDMQYF
TRBV30,NA,TRBJ2-5,NA,TGTGCCATAAAAACAGGGGGGGCAGAGACCCAGTACTTC,CAIKTGGAETQYF
TRBV11-2,NA,TRBJ1-6,NA,TGTGCGAGCAGCTTAGGGGACGACGGTTACAATTCACCCATCCACTTT,CASSLGDDGYNSPIHF
TRBV4-2,NA,TRBJ1-5,NA,TGTGCCAGCAGCCAAGATAATATTGGTGGGACCTCCAGGCATCCCCAGCATTTT,CASSQDNIGGTSRHPQHF
TRBV11-3,NA,TRBJ2-7,NA,TGTACCACTCGACAAGGGGTGATTTCCTACGAGCAGTACTTC,CTTRQGVISYEQYF
TRBV30,NA,TRBJ2-1,once,TGTGCCTGGATTCTCCTCAATGAACAGTTCTTC,CAWILLNEQFF
TRBV29-1,NA,TRBJ2-7,NA,TGCAGCGTTGGAGATGGACAGCATACCGAGCAGTACTTC,CSVGDGQHTEQYF
TRBV6-1,NA,TRBJ1-4,NA,TGTGCCAACAGTATAATGGACACTAATGAAAAACTGTATTTT,CANSIMDTNEKLYF
TRBV9,NA,TRBJ1-1,NA,TGTGCCAGCAGCCCTGAGGGTATGGAAGCTTTCTTT,CASSPEGMEAFF
TRBV10-3,NA,TRBJ2-7,NA,TGTGCCATTAGTCCGCGGGGTGGACCTAACGAGCAGTACTTC,CAISPRGGPNEQYF
TRBV4-2,NA,TRBJ2-6,NA,TGTGCCAGCAGCCAAGGAGCAAGCTCTGGGACCAACGTCCTGACTTTC,CASSQGASSGTNVLTF
TRBV5-6,TRBD2,TRBJ2-7,NA,TGTGCCAGCAGCTCTAGGGGACTAGCGGAATACGAGGAGTACTTT,CASSSRGLAEYEEYF
TRBV11-2,NA,TRBJ2-3,NA,TGTGCCAGCAGAAGAAGAAGTACAGGGAACACAGATACGTACTATTTT,CASRRRSTGNTDTYYF
TRBV11-2,NA,TRBJ2-1,NA,TGTGGCAGCAGCTCAGAATTGTACATTGAGCAGTTCTTC,CGSSSELYIEQFF
TRBV29-1,NA,TRBJ2-3,NA,TGCAGCGGAAAACAGGGTGACACAGATACGCAGTATTTT,CSGKQGDTDTQYF
TRBV5-6,NA,TRBJ2-5,NA,TGTGTCAGCGGAGCCCTGGACAGAGTGTGGGAGACCCAGTACTTC,CVSGALDRVWETQYF
TRBV4-1,NA,TRBJ1-5,NA,TGCACCAGCAGCCCCCAGGGGAATAACAGCCAGCCCCAGCATTTT,CTSSPQGNNSQPQHF
TRBV6-2/TRBV6-3,NA,TRBJ2-3,NA,TGTGCCAGCAGCTCGGGGAACACGCCACGAGGTCAGCCCCAGTATTTT,CASSSGNTPRGQPQYF
TRBV11-1,NA,TRBJ2-6,NA,TGCACCAACAGCTGGAAATCTGGGGCCAACGTCCTGACTTTC,CTNSWKSGANVLTF
TRBV6-2/TRBV6-3,NA,TRBJ2-1,once,TGTGCCAGCAGTTACGGGTCCACTCCAACCGGAGAAAATGAGCTGTTCTTC,CASSYGSTPTGENELFF
TRBV6-2/TRBV6-3,NA,TRBJ2-7,NA,TGTGCCAGCCAAAGACTACAGGAGGGCTACGAGGAGTACTTT,CASQRLQEGYEEYF
TRBV11-1,NA,TRBJ1-6,NA,TGTGCCAGCAGCCCGGCATTGGTTTCACCCCTCCACTTT,CASSPALVSPLHF